A selection of T cell receptor beta chains follows, all from one sample in a study of a mutant IDH1 vaccine in newly diagnosed glioma. Assay used: immunoSEQ multiplex PCR; TCRdb lists only in-frame clones, some missing. The sample yields 40,000 to 55,000 clones, roughly 78% seen once. What these receptors recognize is not known. Here the sequenced sample was PBMCs, taken from a glioma patient whose treatment included an IDH1 peptide vaccine. The receptors here all came from a man aged 50-60 years with glioma. The CDR3 runs from the conserved cysteine through the conserved F or W. D genes are given only for firm matches. Clone size is not always given. Where it is, it says once, few, many or a class for expanded clones.

j_call	d_call	cdr3_length	v_call	clone_size	cdr3_nt	cdr3_aa
TRBJ2-1	.	11	TRBV19	.	TGTGCCAGTAGGGATAGGAATGAGCAGTTCTTC	CASRDRNEQFF
TRBJ2-5	.	14	TRBV7-9	once	TGTGCCAGCAGCTTAGGGGGGACAAAAGAGACCCAGTACTTC	CASSLGGTKETQYF
TRBJ1-1	.	17	TRBV15	.	TGTGCCACCAGCAGAAGACAGGCGGCGGGGGTGAACACTGAAGCTTTCTTT	CATSRRQAAGVNTEAFF
TRBJ1-2	TRBD1	13	TRBV7-2	.	TGTGCCAGCACCACCGGGACAGGGTATGGCTACACCTTC	CASTTGTGYGYTF
TRBJ1-1	.	14	TRBV13	.	TGTGCCACGACTTTTGGGGACAAAGTTTCTGAAGCTTTCTTT	CATTFGDKVSEAFF
TRBJ1-5	TRBD1	14	TRBV25-1	.	TGTGCCAGCGGCCAGACAGGGACCCATCAGCCCCAGCATTTT	CASGQTGTHQPQHF
TRBJ1-6	.	15	TRBV28	.	TGTGCCAGCAGTTCCGGAAGCTCCTATAATTCACCCCTCCACTTT	CASSSGSSYNSPLHF
TRBJ1-2	.	11	TRBV29-1	.	TGCAGCGTTGAAGAGGGGTTTGGCTACACCTTC	CSVEEGFGYTF
TRBJ1-1	TRBD1	15	TRBV2	.	TGTGCCAGCAGTCGGACAGGACCCATGAACACTGAAGCTTTCTTT	CASSRTGPMNTEAFF
TRBJ1-5	.	16	TRBV18	.	TGTGCCAGCTCACCACCGGCTTCCGATTACGGTCAGCCCCAGCATTTT	CASSPPASDYGQPQHF
TRBJ1-3	.	14	TRBV19	.	TGTGCCAGTAGTGAAAGCTACGGAGGAAACACCATATATTTT	CASSESYGGNTIYF
TRBJ2-7	TRBD1	16	TRBV6-1	.	TGTGCCAGCAGTGAAAGGGAGGGGGACAGGGGTGGCGAGCAGTACTTC	CASSEREGDRGGEQYF
TRBJ2-3	.	16	TRBV2	.	TGTGCCAGCAGTGGGACGGACAGTTTCGGTACAGATACGCAGTATTTT	CASSGTDSFGTDTQYF
TRBJ1-4	.	14	TRBV5-1	.	TGCGCCAGCAGCTTTGGGAGTCAGGGGGAAAAACTGTTTTTT	CASSFGSQGEKLFF
TRBJ2-5	.	13	TRBV25-1	once	TGTGCCAGCAGTGAAGGGACGCGAGAGACCCAGTACTTC	CASSEGTRETQYF
TRBJ2-5	.	12	TRBV5-8	.	TGTGCCAGCAGCCCCTCCCGAGAGACCCAGTACTTC	CASSPSRETQYF
TRBJ1-5	.	13	TRBV28	once	TGTGCCAGCAGTCCCGGGACGGTACAGCCCCAGCATTTT	CASSPGTVQPQHF
TRBJ2-5	.	15	TRBV5-4	.	TGTGCCAGCAGCAACAAGAGGGACGGTGGAGAGACCCAGTACTTC	CASSNKRDGGETQYF
TRBJ2-5	.	14	TRBV19	once	TGTGCCAGTAGTACCGGGACCGCGGGAGAGACCCAGTACTTC	CASSTGTAGETQYF
TRBJ1-4	.	17	TRBV27	.	TGTGCCAGCAGACACTCCCCGACCGGACAGATTAATGAAAAACTGTTTTTT	CASRHSPTGQINEKLFF
TRBJ2-1	TRBD2	16	TRBV7-9	.	TGTGCCAGCAGCTCACCGGGACTAGCGGGGGTAGGGGAGCAGTTCTTC	CASSSPGLAGVGEQFF
TRBJ1-4	TRBD1	14	TRBV9	.	TGTGCCAGCAGCGTAGCAGGGGGGGCGGAAAAACTGTTTTTT	CASSVAGGAEKLFF
TRBJ1-2	.	14	TRBV6-5	.	TGTGCCAGCAGTTACGCGTCAGGGTCGAATGGCTACACCTTC	CASSYASGSNGYTF
TRBJ2-1	.	13	TRBV9	.	TGTGCCAGCAGCGTATCAGGCGGAGGGGAGCAGTTCTTC	CASSVSGGGEQFF
TRBJ2-7	.	14	TRBV6-1	.	TGTGCCAGCAGTCCTCGGACAGAAAACTACGAGCAGTACTTC	CASSPRTENYEQYF
TRBJ2-5	.	13	TRBV4-3	.	TGCGCCAGCAGCCAACGTAGCTGGGAGACCCAGTACTTC	CASSQRSWETQYF
TRBJ1-1	.	13	TRBV6-5	.	TGTGCCAGCAGTTATAGTGGGGCGGCTGAAGCTTTCTTT	CASSYSGAAEAFF
TRBJ2-5	TRBD1	15	TRBV5-1	.	TGCGCCAGCATCCGGACAGGATTTCCCCAAGAGACCCAGTACTTC	CASIRTGFPQETQYF
TRBJ1-2	TRBD1	15	TRBV19	.	TGTGCCAGTAGTGCCACCGGGACAGGGAACTATGGCTACACCTTC	CASSATGTGNYGYTF
TRBJ2-2	.	15	TRBV2	.	TGTGCCAGCAGTCGGGGGGCTTCAGAGACCGGGGAGCTGTTTTTT	CASSRGASETGELFF
TRBJ1-4	.	13	TRBV7-6	few	TGTGCCAGCAGCTCGACAGTTAATGAAAAACTGTTTTTT	CASSSTVNEKLFF
TRBJ1-1	.	15	TRBV5-1	.	TGCGCCAGCAGCTCGCTGAAGACAGGTAGTACTGAAGCTTTCTTT	CASSSLKTGSTEAFF
TRBJ1-5	.	12	TRBV2	.	TGTGCCACTGGGAAGGTCAATCAGCCCCAGCATTTT	CATGKVNQPQHF
TRBJ2-7	.	15	TRBV4-3	medium-sized	TGCGCCAGCAGCCAAGATCGAAGCCTCCCGGGGGAGCAGTACTTC	CASSQDRSLPGEQYF
TRBJ2-1	TRBD2	16	TRBV18	.	TGTGCCAGCTCAACGGGCGGCGCGGGGGACCACAATGAGCAGTTCTTC	CASSTGGAGDHNEQFF
TRBJ1-3	.	14	TRBV9	.	TGTGCCAGCAGCGTAGCCAGGTCTGGAAACACCATATATTTT	CASSVARSGNTIYF
TRBJ2-3	.	16	TRBV6-6	.	TGTGCCAGCAGCCGGCCCCGGGGGATGCAGGAAGATACGCAGTATTTT	CASSRPRGMQEDTQYF
TRBJ2-2	.	14	TRBV19	medium-sized	TGTGCCAGTAGCTCCATAACTCTCACCGGGGAGCTGTTTTTT	CASSSITLTGELFF
TRBJ1-2	.	12	TRBV6-1	.	TGTGCCAGCAGTTCGACAGTGGGGGGCTACACCTTC	CASSSTVGGYTF
TRBJ2-1	TRBD1	12	TRBV7-9	.	TGTGCCAGCAGCCCGACAGGGAATGAGCAGTTCTTC	CASSPTGNEQFF
TRBJ2-7	.	12	TRBV10-3	.	TGTGCCATCAGGGGGGACATCAACGAGCAGTACTTC	CAIRGDINEQYF
TRBJ2-6	.	15	TRBV6-5	.	TGTGCCAGCAAGAGAGATTTAGGTGGGGCCAACGTCCTGACTTTC	CASKRDLGGANVLTF
TRBJ1-3	TRBD1	19	TRBV4-1	.	TGCGCCAGCAGCCAACCAGGACAGGGGAGGTCTTTGGGAGGAAACACCATATATTTT	CASSQPGQGRSLGGNTIYF